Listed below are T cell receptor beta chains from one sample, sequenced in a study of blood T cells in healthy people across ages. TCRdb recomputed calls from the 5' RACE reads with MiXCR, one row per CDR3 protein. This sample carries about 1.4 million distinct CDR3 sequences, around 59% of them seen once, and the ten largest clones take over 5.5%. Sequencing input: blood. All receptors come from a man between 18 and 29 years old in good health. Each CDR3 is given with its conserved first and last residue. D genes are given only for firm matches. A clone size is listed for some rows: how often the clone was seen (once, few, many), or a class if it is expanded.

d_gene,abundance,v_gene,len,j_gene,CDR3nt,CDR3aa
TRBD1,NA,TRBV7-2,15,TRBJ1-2,TGTGCCAGCAGGGGGGACAGGGGAGCTAACTATGGCTACACCTTC,CASRGDRGANYGYTF
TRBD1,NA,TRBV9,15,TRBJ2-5,TGTGCCAGCAGTACCGGACAGGGGTCCCGAGAGACCCAGTACTTC,CASSTGQGSRETQYF
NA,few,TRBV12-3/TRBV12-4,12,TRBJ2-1,TGTGCCAGCAGCGACTGGGCTGCTGAGCAGTTCTTC,CASSDWAAEQFF
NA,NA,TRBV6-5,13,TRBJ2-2,TGTGCCAGCAAGAATCGGAACACCGGGGAGCTGTTTTTT,CASKNRNTGELFF
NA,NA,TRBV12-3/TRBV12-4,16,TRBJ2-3,TGTGCCAGCACTCTAAGGCCCAGGGCCAGCACAGATACGCAGTATTTT,CASTLRPRASTDTQYF
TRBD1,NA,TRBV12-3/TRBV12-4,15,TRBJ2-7,TGTGCCAGCAGTTTTAGTTGGGACAGGGGAGGCGAGCAGTACTTC,CASSFSWDRGGEQYF
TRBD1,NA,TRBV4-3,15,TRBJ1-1,TGCGCCAGCAGCCAAGTCGGACAGGGGGAAACTGAAGCTTTCTTT,CASSQVGQGETEAFF
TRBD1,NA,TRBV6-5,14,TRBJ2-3,TGTGCCAGCTGTGGGACAGGGGGACCAGATACGCAGTATTTT,CASCGTGGPDTQYF
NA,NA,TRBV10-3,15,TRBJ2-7,TGTGCCATCAGTGAGGGTCAGTCTTTCGCCTACGAGCAGTACTTC,CAISEGQSFAYEQYF
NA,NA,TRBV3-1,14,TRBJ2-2,TGTGCCAGCCGCCGTGGACCGAACACCGGGGAGCTGTTTTTT,CASRRGPNTGELFF
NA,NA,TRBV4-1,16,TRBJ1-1,TGCGCCAGCAGCCCTCAGACACAGGGATTGAACACTGAAGCTTTCTTT,CASSPQTQGLNTEAFF
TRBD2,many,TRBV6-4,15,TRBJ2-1,TGTGCCAGCAGTGACAAGCGGGGGGGCTACAATGAGCAGTTCTTC,CASSDKRGGYNEQFF
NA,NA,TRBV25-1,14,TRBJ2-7,TGTGCCAGCAGTGAGGAGGGGGCTACCTACGAGCAGTACTTC,CASSEEGATYEQYF
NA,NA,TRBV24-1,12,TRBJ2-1,TGTGCCACCAGGTCCGAGGGGGATGAGCAGTTCTTC,CATRSEGDEQFF
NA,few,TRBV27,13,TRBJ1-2,TGTGCCAGCAGTTTGGAAAGGGACTATGGCTACACCTTC,CASSLERDYGYTF
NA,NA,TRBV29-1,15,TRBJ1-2,TGCAGCGTTGAAGATGTGGGTATCACTATGGGAGGCTACACCTTC,CSVEDVGITMGGYTF
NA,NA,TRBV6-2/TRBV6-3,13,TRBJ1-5,TGTGCCAGCAGTTACACGTTTAATCAGCCCCAGCATTTT,CASSYTFNQPQHF
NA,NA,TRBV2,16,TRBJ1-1,TGTGCCAGCACTGATCCCCGGGGCAGGGAAAACACTGAAGCTTTCTTT,CASTDPRGRENTEAFF
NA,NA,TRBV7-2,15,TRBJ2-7,TGTGCCAGCAGTAATACGGGGTCCATCCCGGACGAGCAGTACTTC,CASSNTGSIPDEQYF
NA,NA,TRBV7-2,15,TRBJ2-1,TGTGCCAGCAGCTTAGAGGGGTCAGGGTTCTATGAGCAGTTCTTC,CASSLEGSGFYEQFF
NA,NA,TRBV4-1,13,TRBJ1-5,TGCGCCAGCAGCCAAGAGAAGGGTCAGCCCCAGCATTTT,CASSQEKGQPQHF
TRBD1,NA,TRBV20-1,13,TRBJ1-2,TGCAGTGCTAGGGAAGGGGGCTTCGATGGCTACACCTTC,CSAREGGFDGYTF
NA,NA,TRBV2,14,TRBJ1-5,TGTGCCAGCAGTGATACTGGCAGGGGCCAGCCCCAGCATTTT,CASSDTGRGQPQHF
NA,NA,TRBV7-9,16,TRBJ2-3,TGTGCCAGCAGCCCAGTAGGGGGACCTAGCACAGATACGCAGTATTTT,CASSPVGGPSTDTQYF
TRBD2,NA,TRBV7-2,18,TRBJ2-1,TGTGCCAGCAGCTTAGAGGTTAGCGGGAGGACCTCCTACAATGAGCAGTTCTTC,CASSLEVSGRTSYNEQFF
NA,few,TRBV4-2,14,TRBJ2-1,TGTGCCAGCAGCCAAGAGTTAGGGTTGAATGAGCAGTTCTTC,CASSQELGLNEQFF
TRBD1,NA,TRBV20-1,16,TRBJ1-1,TGCAGTGCTAGACCCCCTGGACAGGGGGCAAACACTGAAGCTTTCTTT,CSARPPGQGANTEAFF
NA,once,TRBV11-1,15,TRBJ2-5,TGTGCCAGCAGCTTAATCGGGCAACGAGGAGAGACCCAGTACTTC,CASSLIGQRGETQYF
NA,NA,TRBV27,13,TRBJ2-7,TGTGCCAGCAGTACCTTGACAGGCTACGAGCAGTACTTC,CASSTLTGYEQYF
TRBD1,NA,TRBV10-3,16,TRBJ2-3,TGTACCATCAGTGAGTCATACAGGGGTGACACAGATACGCAGTATTTT,CTISESYRGDTDTQYF
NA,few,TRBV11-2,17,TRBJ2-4,TGTGCCAGCAGCTTAGGTTTTGGGGAGAGGGCCAAAAACATTCAGTACTTC,CASSLGFGERAKNIQYF
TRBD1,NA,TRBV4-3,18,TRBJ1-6,TGCGCCAGCAGCCAAGATTCGGCAGGGGGCTTATATAATTCACCCCTCCACTTT,CASSQDSAGGLYNSPLHF
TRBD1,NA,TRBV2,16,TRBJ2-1,TGTGCCAGCAGTGGATCGGACAGGAGCTCCTACAATGAGCAGTTCTTC,CASSGSDRSSYNEQFF
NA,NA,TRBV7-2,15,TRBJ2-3,TGTGCCAGCAGGACAGGCGGTTGGGGCACAGATACGCAGTATTTT,CASRTGGWGTDTQYF
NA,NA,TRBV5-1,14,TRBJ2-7,TGCGCCAGCAGCTTGGGGGGCGGGTTCGACGAGCAGTACTTC,CASSLGGGFDEQYF
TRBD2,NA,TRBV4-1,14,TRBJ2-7,TGCGCCAGCAGCCATTCTAGCGGTCCCTACGAGCAGTACTTC,CASSHSSGPYEQYF
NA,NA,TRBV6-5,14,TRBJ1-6,TGTGCCAGCAGTTACTCAGGGGCTAGGTCACCCCTCCACTTT,CASSYSGARSPLHF
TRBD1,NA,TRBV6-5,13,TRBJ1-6,TGTGCCAGCACCCGGGACAGGGATTCACCCCTCCACTTT,CASTRDRDSPLHF
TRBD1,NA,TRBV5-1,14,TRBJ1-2,TGCGCCAACAGCTTGGGTGACAGGGAATTTGGCTACACCTTC,CANSLGDREFGYTF
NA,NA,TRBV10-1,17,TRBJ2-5,TGCGCCAGCAGTGAGTCGTCGGCGGGACCTCCCCGTAATGAGCAGTACTTC,CASSESSAGPPRNEQYF
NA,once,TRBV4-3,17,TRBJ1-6,TGCGCCAGTAGCCAAGATTGGGCGAGCTCCTATAATTCACCCCTCCACTTT,CASSQDWASSYNSPLHF
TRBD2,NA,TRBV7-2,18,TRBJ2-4,TGTGCCAGCAGCTGGGGGAGCAGGTCTAGCGGGAGGGGAAACATTCAGTACTTC,CASSWGSRSSGRGNIQYF
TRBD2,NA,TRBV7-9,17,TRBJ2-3,TGTGCCAGCAACCCCCCGACCCGAGCGGGGGGCCCAGATACGCAGTATTTT,CASNPPTRAGGPDTQYF
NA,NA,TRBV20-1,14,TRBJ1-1,TGCAGTGCTAGGAGGGGGGGCTGGGACACTGAAGCTTTCTTT,CSARRGGWDTEAFF
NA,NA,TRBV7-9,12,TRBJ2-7,TGTGCCAGCAGCTTAACGTCCCGCGGGCAGTACTTC,CASSLTSRGQYF
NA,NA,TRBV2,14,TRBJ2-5,TGTGCCAGCAGTGAACTAACAGGGAGGGAGACCCAGTACTTC,CASSELTGRETQYF
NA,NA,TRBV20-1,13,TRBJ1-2,TGCAGTGCCCTATGGGGCAGGGGCGATGGCTACACCTTC,CSALWGRGDGYTF
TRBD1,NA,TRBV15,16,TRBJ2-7,TGTGCCACCAGCAGAGATCGACAGGGAAGAGCCTACGAGCAGTACTTC,CATSRDRQGRAYEQYF
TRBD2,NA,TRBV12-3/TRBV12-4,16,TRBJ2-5,TGTGCCAGCAGTCTCTTCTCGACTAGCGGGAGGGGGACCCAGTACTTC,CASSLFSTSGRGTQYF
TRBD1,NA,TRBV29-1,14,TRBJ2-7,TGCAGCATAGCCGGGACAGGGCCTAACTACGAGCAGTACTTC,CSIAGTGPNYEQYF
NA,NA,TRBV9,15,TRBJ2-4,TGTGCCAGCAGCGTAGGGGGGGACCGGCTAGGCATTCAGTACTTC,CASSVGGDRLGIQYF
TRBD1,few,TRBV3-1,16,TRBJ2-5,TGTGCCAGCAGCCCCCGGACAGGGAAAGACCAAGAGACCCAGTACTTC,CASSPRTGKDQETQYF